This is a list of T cell receptor beta chains from one sample in a study of cytomegalovirus exposure and HLA in healthy donors. TCRdb's table, derived via immunoSEQ multiplex PCR, lists solely in-frame clones and lacks some. Here the sample spans fewer than 300,000 clones, around nine tenths being singletons. Sequenced sample: PBMCs. The receptors were gathered from a young woman in good health and CMV-seronegative. Both conserved end residues are part of each CDR3. D genes are given only for firm matches. Expanded clones get a size class; other rows say once, few or many, or leave the size out.

D gene: TRBD2; J gene: TRBJ2-7; V gene: TRBV6-5; clone size: once; CDR3 DNA: TGTGCCAGCAGGATGGGACTAGCGGGACCCTACGAGCAGTACTTC; CDR3 protein: CASRMGLAGPYEQYF
D gene: TRBD1; J gene: TRBJ1-4; V gene: TRBV11-2; clone size: NA; CDR3 DNA: TGTGCCAGCAGCCGCCCAGCCGGGACAGCTGGGGAAAAACTGTTTTTT; CDR3 protein: CASSRPAGTAGEKLFF
D gene: NA; J gene: TRBJ2-1; V gene: TRBV5-6; clone size: NA; CDR3 DNA: TGTGCCAGCAGCCGACGACCGACAGAGCTGTCCTACAATGAGCAGTTCTTC; CDR3 protein: CASSRRPTELSYNEQFF
D gene: NA; J gene: TRBJ1-5; V gene: TRBV15; clone size: NA; CDR3 DNA: TGTGCCACCAGCAAGAGGGTAGGGCAGCCCCAGCATTTT; CDR3 protein: CATSKRVGQPQHF
D gene: NA; J gene: TRBJ1-1; V gene: TRBV19; clone size: NA; CDR3 DNA: TGTGCCAGTAGTATATTAGGCAGGGAGGGTAGTGAAGCTTTCTTT; CDR3 protein: CASSILGREGSEAFF
D gene: TRBD1; J gene: TRBJ1-5; V gene: TRBV28; clone size: NA; CDR3 DNA: TGTGCCAGCAGTTTACCGGCGACAGGGGGACAGCCCCAGCATTTT; CDR3 protein: CASSLPATGGQPQHF
D gene: NA; J gene: TRBJ2-7; V gene: TRBV28; clone size: NA; CDR3 DNA: TGTGCCAGCAGCTGGGGAGGGACAGAGCAGTACTTC; CDR3 protein: CASSWGGTEQYF
D gene: NA; J gene: TRBJ2-7; V gene: TRBV10-3; clone size: NA; CDR3 DNA: TGTGCCATCAGGGGCGGGGACGAACCGGGTCAGTACGAGCAGTACTTC; CDR3 protein: CAIRGGDEPGQYEQYF
D gene: TRBD1; J gene: TRBJ2-7; V gene: TRBV28; clone size: NA; CDR3 DNA: TGTGCCAGCAGTTTAGCCGGGACAGGCTCACACGAGCAGTACTTC; CDR3 protein: CASSLAGTGSHEQYF
D gene: NA; J gene: TRBJ2-7; V gene: TRBV5-1; clone size: NA; CDR3 DNA: TGCGCCAGCAGCCCGACAGGACCTGGGCAGTACTTC; CDR3 protein: CASSPTGPGQYF
D gene: NA; J gene: TRBJ1-1; V gene: TRBV7-9; clone size: NA; CDR3 DNA: TGTGCCAGCAGCTGGACACCGAACACTGAAGCTTTCTTT; CDR3 protein: CASSWTPNTEAFF
D gene: TRBD2; J gene: TRBJ2-7; V gene: TRBV25-1; clone size: NA; CDR3 DNA: TGTGCCAGCAGTGAAGTTGTGGGAGGGCCCCACGAGCAGTACTTC; CDR3 protein: CASSEVVGGPHEQYF
D gene: NA; J gene: TRBJ2-5; V gene: TRBV28; clone size: NA; CDR3 DNA: TGTGCCAGCAGTTTAGAGTGGGGAGTTAAAGAGACCCAGTACTTC; CDR3 protein: CASSLEWGVKETQYF
D gene: NA; J gene: TRBJ1-5; V gene: TRBV25-1; clone size: NA; CDR3 DNA: TGTGCCAGCAGTGGCACAGGGCAGAATCAGCCCCAGCATTTT; CDR3 protein: CASSGTGQNQPQHF
D gene: TRBD2; J gene: TRBJ2-7; V gene: TRBV7-2; clone size: NA; CDR3 DNA: TGTGCCAGCAGCTTAAGCGGGAGCGAGCAGTACTTC; CDR3 protein: CASSLSGSEQYF
D gene: NA; J gene: TRBJ1-2; V gene: TRBV28; clone size: NA; CDR3 DNA: TGTGCCAGCCGAGCAGGGCCAATGGGGGGCTACACCTTC; CDR3 protein: CASRAGPMGGYTF
D gene: TRBD1; J gene: TRBJ2-7; V gene: TRBV6-5; clone size: NA; CDR3 DNA: TGTGCCAGCAGGGCCTCCGGGACAGGGTCCGAGCAGTACTTC; CDR3 protein: CASRASGTGSEQYF
D gene: NA; J gene: TRBJ1-2; V gene: TRBV28; clone size: NA; CDR3 DNA: TGTGCCAGCAGTTTCAACAGGGTTTGGGGCTACACCTTC; CDR3 protein: CASSFNRVWGYTF
D gene: NA; J gene: TRBJ2-7; V gene: TRBV5-1; clone size: NA; CDR3 DNA: TGCGCCAGCAGCCTGGGCCGAGGGCTCAACTACGAGCAGTACTTC; CDR3 protein: CASSLGRGLNYEQYF
D gene: NA; J gene: TRBJ2-5; V gene: TRBV9; clone size: NA; CDR3 DNA: TGTGCCAGCAGCGTCGGCGACGGGTACCAAGAGACCCAGTACTTC; CDR3 protein: CASSVGDGYQETQYF
D gene: NA; J gene: TRBJ2-7; V gene: TRBV5-6; clone size: few; CDR3 DNA: TGTGCCAGCAGCCCGGGACACGGGCCAGGTGGGCAGTACTTC; CDR3 protein: CASSPGHGPGGQYF
D gene: TRBD1; J gene: TRBJ1-1; V gene: TRBV5-1; clone size: NA; CDR3 DNA: TGCGCCAGCAGGAGGGACAGCCTTTATCGCGGAGGGAACACTGAAGCTTTCTTT; CDR3 protein: CASRRDSLYRGGNTEAFF
D gene: TRBD2; J gene: TRBJ2-7; V gene: TRBV2; clone size: few; CDR3 DNA: TGTGCCAGCACGGGACTAGCGGCCTACGAGCAGTACTTC; CDR3 protein: CASTGLAAYEQYF
D gene: TRBD1; J gene: TRBJ1-1; V gene: TRBV30; clone size: NA; CDR3 DNA: TGTGCCTGGAGTGTAGGGACAGGGTCAAGTGAAGCTTTCTTT; CDR3 protein: CAWSVGTGSSEAFF
D gene: TRBD1; J gene: TRBJ1-1; V gene: TRBV29-1; clone size: NA; CDR3 DNA: TGCAGCGTCGGGACAGGGGGAGGGCGGACTGAAGCTTTCTTT; CDR3 protein: CSVGTGGGRTEAFF
D gene: NA; J gene: TRBJ1-5; V gene: TRBV25-1; clone size: NA; CDR3 DNA: TGTGCCAGCAGTGAATCTTGGGGAGACAATCAGCCCCAGCATTTT; CDR3 protein: CASSESWGDNQPQHF
D gene: TRBD2; J gene: TRBJ2-2; V gene: TRBV28; clone size: NA; CDR3 DNA: TGTGCCAGCATCGGGGGGGGGTCCGTCGTCGTTGGGGAGCTGTTTTTT; CDR3 protein: CASIGGGSVVVGELFF
D gene: TRBD1; J gene: TRBJ1-5; V gene: TRBV7-2; clone size: NA; CDR3 DNA: TGTGCCAGCAGCTTCGACAGGGGGCCCGAGGCCCAGCATTTT; CDR3 protein: CASSFDRGPEAQHF
D gene: NA; J gene: TRBJ2-1; V gene: TRBV9; clone size: NA; CDR3 DNA: TGTGCCAGCAGCGTAGGAGTCGTAGCGGCCAATGAGCAGTTCTTC; CDR3 protein: CASSVGVVAANEQFF